The rows below give T cell receptor beta chains drawn from one sample of a study of T-cell reconstitution after alpha-beta-depleted transplantation in children. TCRdb passed the PCR reads through MiXCR, listing each CDR3 protein once. The profile shows some 490,000 distinct CDR3 sequences, approximately 12% of them singletons. The source material was PBMCs from the stem cell graft donor, sampled from the stem cell graft. These TCRs come from a human donor who donated a stem cell graft to a child with combined immunodeficiency. The CDR3 runs from the conserved cysteine through the conserved F or W. Each record gives: J gene, clone size, D gene, V gene, CDR3 DNA, CDR3 protein. D genes are given only for firm matches. Part of the rows lack a size; the others show once, few, many or a class for expanded clones.

TRBJ2-7 | many | . | TRBV24-1 | TGTGCCACCACTTCCGACAGGGGAATAGCGGGGCCAGCCTACGAGCAGTACTTC | CATTSDRGIAGPAYEQYF
TRBJ2-7 | . | . | TRBV15 | TGTGCCACCAGCAGGACGGGGACATCCGTCTACGAGCAGTACTTC | CATSRTGTSVYEQYF
TRBJ2-1 | few | . | TRBV6-1 | TGTGCCAGCAGGGAGGACCTAAGCTCCTACAATGAGCAGTTCTTC | CASREDLSSYNEQFF
TRBJ2-1 | many | . | TRBV7-8 | TGTGCCAGCAGCTTAGTTGTCCCGGGCGGGGCCTCCTACAATGAGCAGTTCTTC | CASSLVVPGGASYNEQFF
TRBJ1-4 | . | . | TRBV7-2 | TGTGCCAGCAGCCCAAGTCTAGGGGGGAATGAAAAACTGTTTTTT | CASSPSLGGNEKLFF
TRBJ2-7 | once | TRBD1 | TRBV12-3/TRBV12-4 | TGTGCCAGCAGTTTTCGGACAGGGTCTCCCGAGCAGTACTTC | CASSFRTGSPEQYF
TRBJ2-7 | many | TRBD1 | TRBV24-1 | TGTGCCACCAGTGATTCAGGACAGGGTATGGTCGAGCAGTACTTC | CATSDSGQGMVEQYF
TRBJ1-2 | . | . | TRBV7-3 | TGTGCCAGCAGCGAACCAGGAGGCTATGGCTACACCTTC | CASSEPGGYGYTF
TRBJ1-3 | few | . | TRBV6-5 | TGTGCCAGCAGTTACGGAGGGACCACTGAAGGAAACACCATATATTTT | CASSYGGTTEGNTIYF
TRBJ1-2 | . | . | TRBV20-1 | TGCAGTGCTAGAGCCACAGGGACCCGTAGTTCTGGCTATGGCTACACCTTC | CSARATGTRSSGYGYTF
TRBJ2-1 | . | . | TRBV11-2 | TGTGCCAGCAGCTTAGTAGAGAGAGGCGATGAGCAGTTCTTC | CASSLVERGDEQFF
TRBJ1-5 | . | TRBD1 | TRBV7-9 | TGTGCCAGCAGCTTCGGACAGGGGTCTCAGCCCCAGCATTTT | CASSFGQGSQPQHF
TRBJ2-7 | few | . | TRBV4-3 | TGCGCCAGCAGCCAGCATGGGTCCCCTCCCTACGAGCAGTACTTC | CASSQHGSPPYEQYF
TRBJ2-2 | many | . | TRBV15 | TGTGCCACCAGCAGAGATTACGCCCAGGCCTACACCGGGGAGCTGTTTTTT | CATSRDYAQAYTGELFF
TRBJ2-1 | many | TRBD1 | TRBV7-8 | TGTGCCAGCAGTTTCCCGCCGGGACAGGGAAATAATGAGCAGTTCTTC | CASSFPPGQGNNEQFF
TRBJ1-2 | . | . | TRBV12-3/TRBV12-4 | TGTGCCAGCAGTTTTCTGTCAGAGTCTGGCTACACCTTC | CASSFLSESGYTF
TRBJ1-5 | . | TRBD1 | TRBV18 | TGTGCCAGCTCACCAACACGGGACAGGGGTAATCAGCCCCAGCATTTT | CASSPTRDRGNQPQHF
TRBJ2-1 | . | . | TRBV12-3/TRBV12-4 | TGTGCCAGCAGTTTACAGGTTAGCGGAAATCACAATGAGCAGTTCTTC | CASSLQVSGNHNEQFF
TRBJ1-1 | few | . | TRBV19 | TGTGCCAGTAGACCAGACAGCATTAACACTGAAGCTTTCTTT | CASRPDSINTEAFF
TRBJ2-3 | many | . | TRBV25-1 | TGTGCCAGCAGTGAAGCCTTTGGCGGCTCGAGCACAGATACGCAGTATTTT | CASSEAFGGSSTDTQYF
TRBJ2-7 | few | TRBD1 | TRBV18 | TGTGCCAGCTCCGCCTCTGGGACAGGGCCCTACGAGCAGTACTTC | CASSASGTGPYEQYF
TRBJ1-5 | few | . | TRBV6-5 | TGTGCCAGCAGCCCGAGCCGGGGGGTAGGCGATCAGCCCCAGCATTTT | CASSPSRGVGDQPQHF
TRBJ2-3 | . | TRBD2 | TRBV3-1 | TGTGCCAGCAGCCAAGAGCTAGCGGCGGGTCGGAGTACGCAGTATTTT | CASSQELAAGRSTQYF
TRBJ2-3 | few | . | TRBV29-1 | TGCAGCGTCCAAGGGGCTAGCCGTGGCTCAGATACGCAGTATTTT | CSVQGASRGSDTQYF
TRBJ2-5 | few | . | TRBV11-2 | TGTGCCAGCAGCTTAGGGCTATTGGAGACCCAGTACTTC | CASSLGLLETQYF
TRBJ2-7 | . | TRBD2 | TRBV25-1 | TGTGCCAGCAGTGAATTCGTTTGGGGGGGCGAGCAGTACTTC | CASSEFVWGGEQYF
TRBJ2-1 | few | TRBD2 | TRBV20-1 | TGCAGTGCTAGGAAACCCGATGGACTAGCGGGGAGGGGTGAGCAGTTCTTC | CSARKPDGLAGRGEQFF
TRBJ2-7 | . | TRBD1 | TRBV29-1 | TGCAGCGTTGAATTAGGGACAGGCTCAACCTACGAGCAGTACTTC | CSVELGTGSTYEQYF
TRBJ2-7 | few | . | TRBV28 | TGTGCCAGCAGTTTAAGAGAACCCTACGAGCAGTACTTC | CASSLREPYEQYF
TRBJ1-3 | . | . | TRBV6-1 | TGTGCCAGCAGTCCAGCCTTCTCTGGAAACACCATATATTTT | CASSPAFSGNTIYF
TRBJ1-2 | . | TRBD1 | TRBV7-2 | TGTGCCAGCCGCGGACAGGGATCTTTCTATGGCTACACCTTC | CASRGQGSFYGYTF
TRBJ1-3 | many | . | TRBV12-3/TRBV12-4 | TGTGCCAGCAGCCAATTCTCTGGAAACACCATATATTTT | CASSQFSGNTIYF
TRBJ2-7 | many | . | TRBV7-8 | TGTGCCAGCAGCTTAGGGCAGTCCCCCTCCTACGAGCAGTACTTC | CASSLGQSPSYEQYF
TRBJ2-1 | . | . | TRBV4-3 | TGCGCCAGCGCCCTCGCGCTTAGCTCCTACAATGAGCAGTTCTTC | CASALALSSYNEQFF
TRBJ1-5 | . | . | TRBV4-1 | TGCGCCAGCAGCCAAGATAGGGCCGCTAGCAATCAGCCCCAGCATTTT | CASSQDRAASNQPQHF
TRBJ2-3 | . | TRBD2 | TRBV7-2 | TGTGCCAGCAGCAGTATTTCCATAGCGGGAGGGCCAGATACGCAGTATTTT | CASSSISIAGGPDTQYF
TRBJ2-1 | few | TRBD1 | TRBV27 | TGTGCCAGCAGCAAACCGGGACAGGGAGCCAATGAGCAGTTCTTC | CASSKPGQGANEQFF
TRBJ2-5 | many | . | TRBV12-3/TRBV12-4 | TGTGCCAGCAGTTTTTCGGGGCAAGAGACCCAGTACTTC | CASSFSGQETQYF
TRBJ2-7 | . | . | TRBV20-1 | TGCAGTGCTAGAGAGGCTGACCGGGACGAGCAGTACTTC | CSAREADRDEQYF
TRBJ2-7 | many | . | TRBV12-3/TRBV12-4 | TGTGCCAGCAGTCCCTCGGGGGCCTACGAGCAGTACTTC | CASSPSGAYEQYF
TRBJ2-1 | few | . | TRBV7-3 | TGTGCCAGCAGCTTAGCGGGGGGACAGGCAGATGAGCAGTTCTTC | CASSLAGGQADEQFF
TRBJ2-1 | few | . | TRBV11-1 | TGTGCCAGCAGCCGGACGTTAGGGGGGTCCTACAATGAGCAGTTCTTC | CASSRTLGGSYNEQFF
TRBJ2-2 | few | . | TRBV10-3 | TGTGCCATCAGTAGACAGCCGGACACCGGGGAGCTGTTTTTT | CAISRQPDTGELFF
TRBJ2-5 | . | TRBD1 | TRBV12-3/TRBV12-4 | TGTGCCAGCATCGGACAGGGATCCGAGACCCAGTACTTC | CASIGQGSETQYF
TRBJ2-3 | few | TRBD2 | TRBV7-3 | TGTGCCAGCACACTAGCGGGAGGTAGCACAGATACGCAGTATTTT | CASTLAGGSTDTQYF
TRBJ2-3 | . | TRBD2 | TRBV4-1 | TGCGCCAGCAGCCAAGTTCTAGCGGGGGGCACAGATACGCAGTATTTT | CASSQVLAGGTDTQYF
TRBJ2-5 | few | . | TRBV7-2 | TGTGCCAGCAGCCTCCGACTAGGGAGGGAGACCCAGTACTTC | CASSLRLGRETQYF
TRBJ2-5 | few | TRBD1 | TRBV5-1 | TGCGCCAGCAGCGAAGCCGGGACAGAAGGAGAGACCCAGTACTTC | CASSEAGTEGETQYF
TRBJ2-2 | many | . | TRBV5-8 | TGTGCCAGCAGCTTGTCAGTCACCGGGGAGCTGTTTTTT | CASSLSVTGELFF
TRBJ1-1 | few | . | TRBV29-1 | TGCAGCGTTGAAGATGTACAAGGGTTGAACACTGAAGCTTTCTTT | CSVEDVQGLNTEAFF
TRBJ2-1 | . | TRBD1 | TRBV18 | TGTGCCAGCTCACTGACTACAGGGGGACCCTACAATGAGCAGTTCTTC | CASSLTTGGPYNEQFF
TRBJ2-3 | . | TRBD2 | TRBV5-1 | TGCGCCAGCGGGTCCGGGGGGGAAGATACGCAGTATTTT | CASGSGGEDTQYF
TRBJ1-1 | few | . | TRBV25-1 | TGTGCCAGCAGTGAGGGAGGGGTAACTGAAGCTTTCTTT | CASSEGGVTEAFF
TRBJ1-2 | many | . | TRBV7-9 | TGTGCCAGCAGCTTAGAGGGAGGCTACACCTTC | CASSLEGGYTF